This record concerns one T cell receptor beta chain sequence. Its antigen is not identified. PCR used 60 Vbeta primers and 13 Jbeta primers. Produced via immunoSEQ multiplex PCR; TCRdb's table is partial and in-frame only. This repertoire shows 100,000 to 150,000 clones, approximately 77% found once; its top ten account for more than 1.1%. This sample was taken from a study of cytomegalovirus exposure and HLA in healthy donors. Overall study results and limits: Using a false discovery rate of 0.05, a later analysis showed that 16,000 or so TCR beta sequences were associated with HLA alleles. V- and J-gene trimming of TCR beta was linked (in a later analysis) to a missense DCLRE1C variant. In a later analysis, DRB1 alleles had the most associated TCRs; HLA-C alleles the fewest.

Germline assignment: CDR1 SEHNR and CDR2 FQNEAQ (reference sequence). The CDR3 consists of 14 residues. The germline V and J ends were trimmed by 1 base and 10 bases, with 14 bases remaining between them. The sequencing input was PBMCs. The gene calls are TRBV7-9 and TRBJ2-1; D remains ambiguous. The origin of this receptor is a woman in her forties in good health and CMV-seronegative. Written as DNA, the CDR3 is TGTGCCAGCAGCTTAGAGTTAGGAGTAGGAGAGCAGTTCTTC. It translates to CASSLELGVGEQFF.